Listed below are T cell receptor beta chains from one sample, sequenced in a study of blood T cell repertoires in COVID-19. Repertoires were generated with immunoSEQ multiplex PCR, while TCRdb's copy carries only in-frame clones and drops some. The sample carries 410,000 or so clones, approximately 91% recorded once. The sample comprised peripheral blood. These TCRs come from a woman aged 40 to 49 with COVID-19, enrolled during active disease. Each CDR3 is given with its conserved first and last residue. A D gene is named only where the DNA matches it firmly. A row's size may be missing; if present it is once, few, many or a size class.

TGTGCCAGCAGCACCCCGGGACAACGGACGGAGACCCAGTACTTC CASSTPGQRTETQYF 15 once TRBJ2-5 . TRBV28
TGTGCTAGTGGTTCCCTCAGCAATCAGCCCCAGCATTTT CASGSLSNQPQHF 13 . TRBJ1-5 . TRBV12-5
TGTGCCAGCAGTTATTGGGGACAGGGAACAGATACGCAGTATTTT CASSYWGQGTDTQYF 15 . TRBJ2-3 TRBD1 TRBV6-2/TRBV6-3
TGTGCCAGCAGCACCCGGACTAGCGGCCCAATCTTC CASSTRTSGPIF 12 . TRBJ2-1 TRBD2 TRBV7-2
TGTGCCAGCTCACCAGGGGAGGGCAATCAGCCCCAGCATTTT CASSPGEGNQPQHF 14 . TRBJ1-5 . TRBV18
TGTGCCAGTACATTTGCGGGACTCACCGAGGGCACTGAAGCTTTCTTT CASTFAGLTEGTEAFF 16 . TRBJ1-1 . TRBV19
TGTGCCAGCAGTTTTCGAGAGACCCAGTACTTC CASSFRETQYF 11 . TRBJ2-5 . TRBV12-3/TRBV12-4
TGTGCCAGTAGTCGACAGGGGACCTATGGCTACACCTTC CASSRQGTYGYTF 13 . TRBJ1-2 TRBD1 TRBV19
TGTGCCTGGGACAGGGGGGGCGGGAGCAATCAGCCCCAGCATTTT CAWDRGGGSNQPQHF 15 . TRBJ1-5 TRBD1 TRBV30
TGTGCCTGGAGCACAGGGGACAATCAGCCCCAGCATTTT CAWSTGDNQPQHF 13 . TRBJ1-5 TRBD1 TRBV30
TGTGCCAGCAGTTTAGGTCAGGGGATGGAAAAGCAGTACTTC CASSLGQGMEKQYF 14 . TRBJ2-7 . TRBV27
TGTGCCAGCAGTTTAGGTCTTAAAGCGACCCAGTACTTC CASSLGLKATQYF 13 . TRBJ2-5 . TRBV12-3/TRBV12-4
TGCGCCAGCAGCGCCTATCTAGCGGGAGGGCCGGAGACCCAGTACTTC CASSAYLAGGPETQYF 16 . TRBJ2-5 TRBD2 TRBV5-1
TGTGCCAGCAGTGAATCAGGGTTGGTCTACGAGCAGTACTTC CASSESGLVYEQYF 14 few TRBJ2-7 . TRBV6-1
TGCAGCGTTGAGCACGGGAAAGAGACCCAGTACTTC CSVEHGKETQYF 12 . TRBJ2-5 . TRBV29-1
TGTGCCAGCAGTGACCGGGACAGAAAGCAAGAGACCCAGTACTTC CASSDRDRKQETQYF 15 . TRBJ2-5 TRBD1 TRBV28
TGTGCCAGCAGTTTAGACAGGGGGAGAGTCTTC CASSLDRGRVF 11 . TRBJ2-1 TRBD1 TRBV6-5
TGTGCCAGCAGCGTAGCTTCCTCTGGAAACACCATATATTTT CASSVASSGNTIYF 14 . TRBJ1-3 . TRBV9
TGTGCCAGCAGCGGACAGGGGACGGATAATTCACCCCTCCACTTT CASSGQGTDNSPLHF 15 few TRBJ1-6 TRBD1 TRBV2
TGTGCCAGCAGGCCTTTGGGGGCTCGTTCCTCATATAATTCACCCCTCCACTTT CASRPLGARSSYNSPLHF 18 . TRBJ1-6 . TRBV27
TGTGCCAGCAGCCTAAGGAGCAGCGTTAATGAAAAACTGTTTTTT CASSLRSSVNEKLFF 15 . TRBJ1-4 . TRBV5-4
TGCGCCAGCAGTGGGCAGGGGACGGGCACTGAAGCTTTCTTT CASSGQGTGTEAFF 14 . TRBJ1-1 . TRBV10-2
TGTGCCAGCAGTCAAAACAGGGCTCCTAGTAGTGTGCAGTACTTC CASSQNRAPSSVQYF 15 . TRBJ2-7 . TRBV7-6
TGTGCCACCAGTGAACAGGGGGCCCGGGGCTACACCTTC CATSEQGARGYTF 13 . TRBJ1-2 TRBD1 TRBV24-1
TGTGCCAGCAGCTTAGGGGGACAGGTCTATGGCTACACCTTC CASSLGGQVYGYTF 14 . TRBJ1-2 TRBD1 TRBV7-2
TGTGCCAGCAGGACAGGGGCCGAGCTGTTTTTT CASRTGAELFF 11 few TRBJ2-2 TRBD1 TRBV7-9
TGTGCCATCAGAGCCTTACAAGTGACAAATTCACCCCTCCACTTT CAIRALQVTNSPLHF 15 . TRBJ1-6 . TRBV10-3
TGCAGCGTTGATCTGGGGACTAGCGGATACGAGCAGTACTTC CSVDLGTSGYEQYF 14 once TRBJ2-7 TRBD2 TRBV29-1
TGTGCCTGGAGTGGGTACAGGGGAAACACCATATATTTT CAWSGYRGNTIYF 13 . TRBJ1-3 . TRBV30
TGTGCCAGCAGTGACGATTTAGGGAGAACGAACACTGAAGCTTTCTTT CASSDDLGRTNTEAFF 16 . TRBJ1-1 . TRBV6-2/TRBV6-3
TGTGCCAGCAGCTCCACGGTCGGGCTAGCGGGAGGTGGTTCCTACAATGAGCAGTTCTTC CASSSTVGLAGGGSYNEQFF 20 . TRBJ2-1 TRBD2 TRBV7-3
TGCGCCAGCAGCCCGGGACTAGTTTTGGGTAATGAGCAGTTCTTC CASSPGLVLGNEQFF 15 . TRBJ2-1 TRBD2 TRBV4-3
TGTGCCACCCGGACAGCAGTTATTAATGAGCAGTTCTTC CATRTAVINEQFF 13 . TRBJ2-1 . TRBV28
TGTGCCAGCAGGTCCAGGGGGCTAGGGGCCACTGAAGCTTTCTTT CASRSRGLGATEAFF 15 . TRBJ1-1 TRBD1 TRBV28
TGCGCCAGCAGCTTGGGTCGCGGCCAAGAGACCCAGTACTTC CASSLGRGQETQYF 14 . TRBJ2-5 . TRBV5-1
TGTGCCAGTAGTATAAGGGACAGGGCTGAAGCTTTCTTT CASSIRDRAEAFF 13 once TRBJ1-1 TRBD1 TRBV19
TGTGCCAGCAGTTTCCCAGACAGGTTCGACTATGGCTACACCTTC CASSFPDRFDYGYTF 15 . TRBJ1-2 . TRBV28
TGTGCCAGCTCACCATCTAGCGGGGCTTCCGAGCAGTACTTC CASSPSSGASEQYF 14 . TRBJ2-7 TRBD2 TRBV18
TGTGCCAGTAGTGACAGGGGTAGGGGCGAAAAACTGTTTTTT CASSDRGRGEKLFF 14 . TRBJ1-4 TRBD1 TRBV19
TGCGCCAGCAGCCGCCATCTAGCGGGAGAAGGCAATGAGCAGTTCTTC CASSRHLAGEGNEQFF 16 . TRBJ2-1 TRBD2 TRBV4-3
TGCAGCGTTGAAAGACAGCTGAACACTGAAGCTTTCTTT CSVERQLNTEAFF 13 . TRBJ1-1 . TRBV29-1
TGTGCCAGCAGCCAAGCAGCGTGGACAGGGGCCTACGAGCAGTACTTC CASSQAAWTGAYEQYF 16 . TRBJ2-7 TRBD1 TRBV14
TGCAGCGTGGTTCACAGGAATGAAAAACTGTTTTTT CSVVHRNEKLFF 12 . TRBJ1-4 . TRBV29-1
TGTGCCATCAATCCCGGGAGGAACACTGAAGCTTTCTTT CAINPGRNTEAFF 13 . TRBJ1-1 . TRBV10-3
TGCGCCAGCAGCCAAGATGGGCAGGGCTACGAGCAGTACTTC CASSQDGQGYEQYF 14 few TRBJ2-7 . TRBV4-3
TGTGCCAGCAGCCTTTACTGGACTAGCGGGCAGCAGTACTTC CASSLYWTSGQQYF 14 . TRBJ2-7 TRBD2 TRBV14
TGTGCCACCAGTGAGTCTCGACAGGGTAGGACGGCAGATACGCAGTATTTT CATSESRQGRTADTQYF 17 . TRBJ2-3 TRBD1 TRBV24-1
TGTGCCAGCACCCGAGGATACAATGAGCAGTTCTTC CASTRGYNEQFF 12 . TRBJ2-1 . TRBV5-6
TGTGCCAGCAGCTTAGTCCGGGGGAAGCACTACGAGCAGTACTTC CASSLVRGKHYEQYF 15 . TRBJ2-7 . TRBV11-2